This TCR beta chain was profiled in a study of blood T cells in healthy people across ages. The study, taken as a whole, reports: It was found that TCR beta diversity correlated strongly with the percentage of naive T cells. Per-million-T-cell TCR beta diversity fell roughly linearly with age.

Combining a sample-barcoded 5' primer with a J-beta primer mix, a second PCR ran for roughly 7 to 12 cycles. TCRdb called the 5' RACE reads again in MiXCR, with one record for every CDR3 protein. The table includes about 1.7 million distinct CDR3 sequences, over 25% detected once. Per-sample yields of isolated PBMCs were at least 6 million. The germline gives CDR1 SEHNR, CDR2 FQNEAQ (reference sequence). V was pared by 3 bases and J by 6 bases, with 10 bases between. There are 13 residues in the CDR3. A remark on this clonotype: Its matching antigen is unknown.

The sequenced sample consisted of blood. The source is a woman between 25 and 40 years old in good health. This chain joins TRBV7-9 and TRBJ2-3; D is undetermined. The CDR3 bases are TGTGCCAGCAGCTTGGATCAACTGGATACGCAGTATTTT. This gives the protein CASSLDQLDTQYF.